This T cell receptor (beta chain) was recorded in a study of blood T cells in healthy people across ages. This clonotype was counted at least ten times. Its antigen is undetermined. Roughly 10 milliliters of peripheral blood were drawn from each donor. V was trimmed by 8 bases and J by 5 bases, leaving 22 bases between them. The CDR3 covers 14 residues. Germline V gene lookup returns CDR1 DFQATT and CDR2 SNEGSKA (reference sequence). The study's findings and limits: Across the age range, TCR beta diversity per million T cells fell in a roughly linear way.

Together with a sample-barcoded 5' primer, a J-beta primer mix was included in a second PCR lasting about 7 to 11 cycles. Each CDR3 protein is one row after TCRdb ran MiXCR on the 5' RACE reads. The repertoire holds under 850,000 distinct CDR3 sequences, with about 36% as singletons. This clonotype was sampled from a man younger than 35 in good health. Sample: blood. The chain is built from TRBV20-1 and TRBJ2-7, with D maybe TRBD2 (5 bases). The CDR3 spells CSTQSRGGLHEQYF. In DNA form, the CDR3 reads TGCAGTACACAATCCCGGGGTGGTTTGCACGAGCAGTACTTC.